This is a list of T cell receptor beta chains from one sample in a study of T cells after yellow fever vaccination. TCRdb processed the 5' RACE reads anew with MiXCR; each CDR3 protein has one entry. There are approximately 330,000 distinct CDR3 sequences in the sample; 12% occur only once, and about 3% lies in the top ten. Sequencing was performed on CD4+ T cells sorted from PBMCs, taken 15 days after the yellow fever booster vaccination. All receptors come from a man younger than 30 who received the YFV17D yellow fever vaccine. Both conserved end residues are part of each CDR3. The order of the fields is V gene, J gene, clone size, D gene, CDR3 protein, CDR3 DNA. D genes are given only for firm matches. The listing skips clone size in some rows; elsewhere it reads once, few, many or a size class.

TRBV6-5	TRBJ2-5	many	TRBD1	CASSLDRGQEETQYF	TGTGCCAGCAGTTTGGACAGGGGGCAGGAAGAGACCCAGTACTTC
TRBV5-1	TRBJ1-3	.	.	CASSLQGMSGNTIYF	TGCGCCAGCAGCTTGCAGGGAATGAGCGGAAACACCATATATTTT
TRBV7-6	TRBJ1-5	.	TRBD1	CASSLGAGGLQPQHF	TGTGCCAGCAGCTTAGGAGCAGGGGGCCTTCAGCCCCAGCATTTT
TRBV5-8	TRBJ2-3	few	.	CASSISSRSGTDTQYF	TGTGCCAGCAGCATTTCGAGCAGGTCTGGCACAGATACGCAGTATTTT
TRBV12-3/TRBV12-4	TRBJ2-1	few	TRBD2	CASNPTSGGTYNEQFF	TGTGCCAGCAACCCGACTAGCGGGGGTACCTACAATGAGCAGTTCTTC
TRBV20-1	TRBJ1-1	.	.	CSARARVNTEAFF	TGCAGTGCTAGAGCCCGAGTAAACACTGAAGCTTTCTTT
TRBV20-1	TRBJ2-7	.	.	CSAWTAYEQYF	TGCAGTGCCTGGACAGCATACGAGCAGTACTTC
TRBV11-1	TRBJ2-3	few	.	CASSLAPQSDTQYF	TGTGCCAGCAGCTTAGCACCTCAGTCCGATACGCAGTATTTT
TRBV3-1	TRBJ1-5	.	.	CASSQGDQPQHF	TGTGCCAGCAGCCAAGGCGATCAGCCCCAGCATTTT
TRBV29-1	TRBJ2-5	.	.	CSAKGPYQETQYF	TGCAGCGCCAAGGGACCGTACCAAGAGACCCAGTACTTC
TRBV7-2	TRBJ2-1	.	TRBD2	CASRPLAGGQDEQFF	TGTGCCAGCAGACCTCTAGCGGGGGGGCAGGATGAGCAGTTCTTC
TRBV24-1	TRBJ1-5	few	.	CATSKGGVSNQPQHF	TGTGCCACCAGTAAGGGGGGGGTTAGCAATCAGCCCCAGCATTTT
TRBV7-9	TRBJ2-5	few	.	CASSFAGLQETQYF	TGTGCCAGCAGCTTTGCCGGACTCCAAGAGACCCAGTACTTC
TRBV7-9	TRBJ2-5	.	.	CASSLAGNEKTQYF	TGTGCCAGCAGCTTAGCGGGGAATGAGAAGACCCAGTACTTC
TRBV28	TRBJ1-3	many	.	CASSDSTSGNAIYF	TGTGCCAGCAGTGACAGCACCTCTGGAAACGCCATATATTTT
TRBV24-1	TRBJ2-1	.	TRBD1	CATTAGTGGDDEQFF	TGTGCCACCACTGCAGGGACAGGGGGCGACGATGAGCAGTTCTTC
TRBV4-1	TRBJ2-5	.	.	CASSQFGLGRETQYF	TGCGCCAGCAGCCAATTCGGGCTCGGCCGAGAGACCCAGTACTTC
TRBV24-1	TRBJ2-1	.	TRBD2	CATSESGTRPYNEQFF	TGTGCCACCAGTGAGTCCGGGACTAGGCCGTACAATGAGCAGTTCTTC
TRBV9	TRBJ1-1	many	.	CASSASGRRHEAFF	TGTGCCAGCAGCGCAAGTGGGCGGAGACATGAAGCTTTCTTT
TRBV30	TRBJ2-6	.	TRBD1	CALRRTGGSGANVLTF	TGTGCCTTACGGCGGACAGGGGGCTCTGGGGCCAACGTCCTGACTTTC
TRBV28	TRBJ2-6	.	.	CASSGTSGANVLTF	TGTGCCAGCAGCGGGACTTCTGGGGCCAACGTCCTGACTTTC
TRBV11-2	TRBJ1-1	many	.	CASTWGGFTEAFF	TGTGCCAGCACCTGGGGGGGGTTCACTGAAGCTTTCTTT
TRBV7-2	TRBJ2-7	many	.	CASRLQASYEQYF	TGTGCCAGCAGGTTACAGGCCTCCTACGAGCAGTACTTC
TRBV20-1	TRBJ2-1	.	TRBD1	CSARDPTGDWDEQFF	TGCAGTGCTAGGGACCCCACAGGGGATTGGGATGAGCAGTTCTTC
TRBV12-3/TRBV12-4	TRBJ1-5	many	TRBD1	CASSIRQGSNQPQHF	TGTGCCAGCAGTATTCGACAGGGCAGCAATCAGCCCCAGCATTTT
TRBV7-9	TRBJ1-6	.	TRBD1	CASSWTGPGDSPLHF	TGTGCCAGCAGCTGGACAGGGCCTGGGGATTCACCCCTCCACTTT
TRBV6-5	TRBJ1-4	few	.	CASSPWGGATNEKLFF	TGTGCCAGCAGTCCTTGGGGGGGTGCAACTAATGAAAAACTGTTTTTT
TRBV6-2/TRBV6-3	TRBJ1-5	.	.	CASRPYREYQPQHF	TGTGCCAGCAGACCCTACAGGGAATATCAGCCCCAGCATTTT
TRBV12-3/TRBV12-4	TRBJ2-1	many	.	CASSLHTTNNEQFF	TGTGCCAGCAGCCTACATACGACTAACAATGAGCAGTTCTTC
TRBV5-4	TRBJ1-4	few	TRBD1	CASSGTGGRPEKLFF	TGTGCCAGCAGCGGGACAGGGGGACGGCCTGAAAAACTGTTTTTT
TRBV12-3/TRBV12-4	TRBJ1-3	.	TRBD1	CASSLRTGVGNTIYF	TGTGCCAGCAGTTTAAGGACAGGGGTCGGAAACACCATATATTTT
TRBV7-9	TRBJ2-7	many	.	CASSFWGRDEQYF	TGTGCCAGCAGCTTCTGGGGCAGGGACGAGCAGTACTTC
TRBV7-2	TRBJ1-1	few	.	CASSLRDLAFF	TGTGCCAGCAGCCTCCGGGACTTGGCTTTCTTT
TRBV4-1	TRBJ2-2	few	.	CASSPRGGELFF	TGCGCCAGCAGCCCCCGTGGCGGGGAGCTGTTTTTT
TRBV18	TRBJ1-5	.	TRBD1	CASSPDRGQPQHF	TGTGCCAGCTCACCGGACAGGGGTCAGCCCCAGCATTTT
TRBV4-1	TRBJ2-7	.	.	CASSPDRALGQYEQYF	TGCGCCAGCAGCCCAGACCGGGCCCTAGGTCAATACGAGCAGTACTTC
TRBV6-1	TRBJ1-1	few	.	CASSEPGRGNTEAFF	TGTGCCAGCAGTGAGCCGGGACGGGGGAACACTGAAGCTTTCTTT
TRBV5-1	TRBJ2-2	.	TRBD1	CASTGQGTGELFF	TGCGCCAGCACGGGACAGGGAACCGGGGAGCTGTTTTTT
TRBV20-1	TRBJ2-7	few	.	CSASLGTEQYF	TGCAGTGCGTCCCTAGGAACCGAGCAGTACTTC
TRBV25-1	TRBJ2-3	many	TRBD1	CASSESAGRGQADTQYF	TGTGCCAGCAGTGAATCCGCGGGCAGGGGGCAGGCAGATACGCAGTATTTT
TRBV6-6	TRBJ2-5	few	.	CASRGGNQETQYF	TGTGCCAGCAGGGGAGGCAACCAAGAGACCCAGTACTTC
TRBV7-8	TRBJ2-1	.	.	CASSPRGVQFF	TGTGCCAGCAGCCCCCGCGGCGTGCAGTTCTTC
TRBV6-5	TRBJ2-1	many	TRBD2	CASRLGLAANEQFF	TGTGCCAGCAGACTGGGACTAGCGGCCAATGAGCAGTTCTTC
TRBV7-2	TRBJ2-6	.	.	CASGATGANVLTF	TGTGCCAGCGGGGCTACTGGGGCCAACGTCCTGACTTTC
TRBV10-3	TRBJ1-2	.	TRBD1	CANTPGQGKGYTF	TGTGCCAACACTCCGGGACAGGGCAAAGGCTACACCTTC
TRBV4-3	TRBJ1-1	few	.	CASSLKAEPEAFF	TGCGCCAGCAGCCTCAAGGCGGAACCTGAAGCTTTCTTT
TRBV6-2/TRBV6-3	TRBJ2-1	few	.	CASSWGPRQFF	TGTGCCAGCAGTTGGGGTCCTCGACAGTTCTTC
TRBV12-3/TRBV12-4	TRBJ2-3	many	.	CASSFEERDTQYF	TGTGCCAGCAGTTTCGAGGAGAGGGATACGCAGTATTTT
TRBV3-1	TRBJ1-2	few	.	CASSQREAGRGSYTF	TGTGCCAGCAGCCAAAGGGAGGCAGGCCGCGGGAGCTACACCTTC
TRBV25-1	TRBJ2-7	many	.	CASSAADYEQYF	TGTGCCAGCAGTGCGGCAGACTACGAGCAGTACTTC
TRBV6-2/TRBV6-3	TRBJ2-3	many	TRBD1	CASSSRTGKGTDTQYF	TGTGCCAGCAGTTCACGGACAGGCAAAGGCACAGATACGCAGTATTTT
TRBV5-6	TRBJ1-5	.	.	CASNLGGTRNQPQHF	TGTGCCAGCAACCTTGGGGGGACACGGAATCAGCCCCAGCATTTT